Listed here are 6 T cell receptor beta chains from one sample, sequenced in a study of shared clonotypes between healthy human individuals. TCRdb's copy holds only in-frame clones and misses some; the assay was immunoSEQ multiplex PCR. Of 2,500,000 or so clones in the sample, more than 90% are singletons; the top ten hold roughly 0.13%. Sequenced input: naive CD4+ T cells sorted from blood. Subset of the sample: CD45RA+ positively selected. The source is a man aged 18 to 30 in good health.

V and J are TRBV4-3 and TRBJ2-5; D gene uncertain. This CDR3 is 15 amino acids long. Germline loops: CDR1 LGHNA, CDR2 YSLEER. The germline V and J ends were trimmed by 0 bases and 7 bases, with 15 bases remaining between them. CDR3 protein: CASSQDLIGRATQYF. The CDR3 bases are TGCGCCAGCAGCCAAGATTTAATCGGTAGGGCGACCCAGTACTTC.

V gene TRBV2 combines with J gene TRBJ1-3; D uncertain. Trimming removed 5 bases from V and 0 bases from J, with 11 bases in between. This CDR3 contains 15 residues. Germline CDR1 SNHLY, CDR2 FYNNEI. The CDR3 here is CASSSSGNSGNTIYF. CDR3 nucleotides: TGTGCCAGCAGTTCCTCGGGAAACTCTGGAAACACCATATATTTT.

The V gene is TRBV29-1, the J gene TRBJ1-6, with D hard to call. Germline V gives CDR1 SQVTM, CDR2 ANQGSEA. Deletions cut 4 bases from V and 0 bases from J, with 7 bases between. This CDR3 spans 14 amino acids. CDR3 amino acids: CSVVDGSYNSPLHF. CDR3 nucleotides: TGCAGCGTTGTGGACGGCTCCTATAATTCACCCCTCCACTTT.

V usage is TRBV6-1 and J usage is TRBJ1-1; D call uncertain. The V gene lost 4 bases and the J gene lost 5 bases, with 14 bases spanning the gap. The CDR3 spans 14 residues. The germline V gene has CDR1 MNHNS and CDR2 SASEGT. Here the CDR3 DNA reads TGTGCCAGCAGTGCGACAAGGGTAGGGACTGAAGCTTTCTTT. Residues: CASSATRVGTEAFF.

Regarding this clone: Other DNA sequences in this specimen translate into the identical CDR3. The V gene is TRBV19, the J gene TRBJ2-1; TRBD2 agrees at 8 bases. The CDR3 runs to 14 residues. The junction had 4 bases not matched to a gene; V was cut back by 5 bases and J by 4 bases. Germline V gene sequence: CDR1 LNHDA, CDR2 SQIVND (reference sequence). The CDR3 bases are TGTGCCAGTAGTCGCGGGGGGAGTTACAATGAGCAGTTCTTC. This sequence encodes CASSRGGSYNEQFF. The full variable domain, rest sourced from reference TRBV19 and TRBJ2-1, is DGGITQSPKYLFRKEGQNVTLSCEQNLNHDAMYWYRQDPGQGLRLIYYSQIVNDFQKGDIAEGYSVSREKKESFPLTVTSAQKNPTAFYLCASSRGGSYNEQFFGPGTRLTVL.

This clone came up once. This CDR3 reads CASSLADYSYEQYF. The CDR3 DNA follows: TGTGCCAGCAGCTTAGCGGACTACTCCTACGAGCAGTACTTC. This sequence joins TRBV7-9 and TRBJ2-7; the D gene is possibly TRBD2 (6 bases). Germline CDR1 is SEHNR and CDR2 is FQNEAQ (reference sequence). This CDR3 contains 14 residues. V was pared by 0 bases and J by 0 bases, with 6 bases between.